This T cell receptor (beta chain) was identified in a study of CD4 T cells in relation to SARS-CoV-2 and coronaviruses. The wider study: No peptide or an HIV-1 Nef peptide pool served as negative control. The restricting HLA molecule for shared crossreactive spike epitopes was mapped.

Unexposed donor CD4+ T cells date from about 2011-2018, before the COVID-19 pandemic. The cells were cultured for about 10 days before CD4+ T cells were isolated. Each well had roughly 2.2 million PBMCs in around 5% human AB serum with IL-2. The CDR3 runs to 12 residues. Germline CDR1 and CDR2: GTSNPN and SVGIG (reference sequence). The V end was cut by 8 bases, the J end by 3 bases, with 11 bases between. Sequenced by immunoSEQ multiplex PCR; TCRdb stores in-frame clones only, minus some. Of about 26,000 clones in the sample, about 76% were seen once. A remark on this clone: Its target is not known.

The source material was CD4+ T cells from PBMCs, cultured in vitro. The sequence derives from a human donor in good health. V is TRBV30 and J is TRBJ1-5; D perhaps matches TRBD1 (6 bases). CDR3 in DNA: TGTGCCGCAGACAGGCCCAATCAGCCCCAGCATTTT. It specifies CAADRPNQPQHF.